This T cell receptor (beta chain) was identified during a study of T-cell memory formation after mild COVID-19. MiXCR, applied by TCRdb to the 5' RACE reads, yields one record per CDR3 protein. The sample includes 270,000 or so distinct CDR3 sequences, 16% of them seen just once. Study-level results: Contracting CD4+ clones were located mainly in CM and EM, and CD8+ clones in EMRA.

This clonotype has more than one count but fewer than ten. The antigen remains unidentified. The sequenced sample consisted of PBMCs or a T cell subset sorted from them (not recorded which). The receptor comes from a man aged 18 to 30 who had mild COVID-19 (a few samples of this study predate the infection). Cell type and time point are not known.

The CDR3 here is CVVETQYF. CDR3 DNA: TGTGTCGTAGAGACCCAGTACTTC. The V gene is TRBV19, the J gene TRBJ2-5; D gene ambiguous. This CDR3 comprises 8 residues. Per germline, CDR1 LNHDA and CDR2 SQIVND (reference sequence). The full variable domain, its missing parts supplied by reference TRBV19 and TRBJ2-5, is DGGITQSPKYLFRKEGQNVTLSCEQNLNHDAMYWYRQDPGQGLRLIYYSQIVNDFQKGDIAEGYSVSREKKESFPLTVTSAQKNPTAFYLCVVETQYFGPGTRLLVL.